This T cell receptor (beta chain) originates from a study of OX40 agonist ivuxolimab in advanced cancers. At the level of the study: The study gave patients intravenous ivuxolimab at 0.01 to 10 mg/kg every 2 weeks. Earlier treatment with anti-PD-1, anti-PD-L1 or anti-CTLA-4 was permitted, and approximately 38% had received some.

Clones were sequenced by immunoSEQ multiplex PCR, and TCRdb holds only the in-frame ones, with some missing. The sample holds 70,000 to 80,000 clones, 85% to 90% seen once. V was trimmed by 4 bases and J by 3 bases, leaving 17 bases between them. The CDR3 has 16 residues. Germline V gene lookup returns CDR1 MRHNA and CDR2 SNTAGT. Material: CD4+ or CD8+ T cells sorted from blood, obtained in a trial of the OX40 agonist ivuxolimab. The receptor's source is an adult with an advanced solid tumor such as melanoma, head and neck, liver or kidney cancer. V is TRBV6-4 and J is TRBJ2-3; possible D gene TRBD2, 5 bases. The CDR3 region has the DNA TGTGCCAGCAGTGTGTCTTCGGGGATCGGTACAGATACGCAGTATTTT. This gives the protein CASSVSSGIGTDTQYF.